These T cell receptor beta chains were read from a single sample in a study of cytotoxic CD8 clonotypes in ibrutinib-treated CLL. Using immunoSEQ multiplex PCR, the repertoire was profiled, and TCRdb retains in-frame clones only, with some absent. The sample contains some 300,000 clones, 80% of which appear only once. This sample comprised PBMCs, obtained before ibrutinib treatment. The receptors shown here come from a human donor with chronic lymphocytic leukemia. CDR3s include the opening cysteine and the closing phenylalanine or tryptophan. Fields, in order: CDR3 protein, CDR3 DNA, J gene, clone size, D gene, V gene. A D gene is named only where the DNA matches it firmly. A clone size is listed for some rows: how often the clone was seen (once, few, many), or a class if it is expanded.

CASSVTGGRVHEQYF,TGTGCCAGCAGCGTTACGGGGGGACGTGTCCACGAGCAGTACTTC,TRBJ2-7,-,TRBD2,TRBV5-6
CASSSLGQGYGYTF,TGTGCCAGCAGCTCGCTTGGACAGGGCTATGGCTACACCTTC,TRBJ1-2,-,TRBD1,TRBV5-4
CASSSTSGSPAEQYF,TGTGCCAGCAGTTCAACTAGCGGGAGCCCCGCCGAGCAGTACTTC,TRBJ2-7,-,TRBD2,TRBV6-5
CASSTIYEQYF,TGTGCCAGTAGTACCATCTACGAGCAGTACTTC,TRBJ2-7,-,-,TRBV19
CASSEPPETGYNEQFF,TGTGCCAGCAGTGAACCGCCGGAGACAGGATACAATGAGCAGTTCTTC,TRBJ2-1,-,-,TRBV2
CASSVVPSGGYNEQFF,TGTGCCAGCAGCGTAGTTCCTAGCGGGGGTTACAATGAGCAGTTCTTC,TRBJ2-1,-,TRBD2,TRBV9
CASSQQTSGGYNEQFF,TGCGCCAGCAGCCAACAAACTAGCGGGGGCTACAATGAGCAGTTCTTC,TRBJ2-1,-,TRBD2,TRBV5-1
CASSLAVGVQPQHF,TGCGCCAGCAGCTTGGCTGTAGGGGTTCAGCCCCAGCATTTT,TRBJ1-5,-,-,TRBV5-1
CASRKSGTSSDEQFF,TGTGCCAGCAGAAAGTCAGGGACTTCGTCCGATGAGCAGTTCTTC,TRBJ2-1,-,-,TRBV11-2
CASSWLPRGGYTF,TGTGCCAGCAGCTGGCTTCCCAGAGGTGGCTACACCTTC,TRBJ1-2,-,-,TRBV27
CASRRSVGQLNEKLFF,TGTGCCAGCAGGAGGTCCGTGGGACAGCTTAATGAAAAACTGTTTTTT,TRBJ1-4,-,TRBD1,TRBV27
CASSTRWRGTAELFF,TGTGCCAGCAGTACCCGCTGGAGAGGGACCGCGGAGCTGTTTTTT,TRBJ2-2,-,-,TRBV28
CASLPGHGQETQYF,TGTGCCAGCCTTCCCGGACACGGCCAAGAGACCCAGTACTTC,TRBJ2-5,-,-,TRBV6-5
CAWRRLAGYTDTQYF,TGTGCCTGGAGAAGGCTAGCGGGGTACACAGATACGCAGTATTTT,TRBJ2-3,-,TRBD2,TRBV30
CASSQGRGRDDEQFF,TGTGCCAGCAGCCAAGGCCGCGGGAGGGACGATGAGCAGTTCTTC,TRBJ2-1,-,TRBD2,TRBV11-2
CASGTGGQGTEAFF,TGTGCCAGCGGGACAGGGGGGCAGGGCACTGAAGCTTTCTTT,TRBJ1-1,-,TRBD1,TRBV28
CASSFVQYSSNQPQHF,TGTGCCAGCAGTTTTGTTCAGTACTCTAGCAATCAGCCCCAGCATTTT,TRBJ1-5,-,-,TRBV28
CASSPPTSVNEQFF,TGTGCCAGCAGCCCACCGACTAGCGTAAATGAGCAGTTCTTC,TRBJ2-1,once,TRBD2,TRBV9
CASNPSGRSSYNEQFF,TGTGCCAGCAATCCTAGCGGGAGGAGCTCCTACAATGAGCAGTTCTTC,TRBJ2-1,-,TRBD2,TRBV14
CASSRGQTYEQYF,TGTGCCAGCAGCCGGGGACAGACCTACGAGCAGTACTTC,TRBJ2-7,-,TRBD1,TRBV9
CASSSTGGITDTQYF,TGCGCCAGCAGCTCGACAGGGGGCATCACAGATACGCAGTATTTT,TRBJ2-3,once,TRBD1,TRBV5-1
CAWSQPFGYGYTF,TGTGCCTGGAGTCAACCCTTTGGCTATGGCTACACCTTC,TRBJ1-2,few,-,TRBV30
CSVEEEGGSRETQYF,TGCAGCGTTGAAGAAGAGGGGGGATCCCGTGAGACCCAGTACTTC,TRBJ2-5,-,-,TRBV29-1
CASSLYSRGNYGYTF,TGTGCCAGCAGCTTGTATAGTCGGGGAAACTATGGCTACACCTTC,TRBJ1-2,-,-,TRBV5-6
CASSPHRGVNTEAFF,TGTGCCAGCAGCCCCCACAGGGGTGTGAACACTGAAGCTTTCTTT,TRBJ1-1,-,TRBD1,TRBV11-2
CAWNRGIVSVGTQYF,TGTGCCTGGAACCGGGGGATCGTATCCGTGGGGACCCAGTACTTC,TRBJ2-5,-,-,TRBV30
CASSLGPSGFTDTQYF,TGTGCCAGCAGCTTAGGGCCTAGCGGTTTCACAGATACGCAGTATTTT,TRBJ2-3,few,TRBD2,TRBV11-3
CASSDSEAFF,TGTGCCAGCAGCGACAGTGAAGCTTTCTTT,TRBJ1-1,-,-,TRBV14
CASRTVEEKLFF,TGTGCCAGCAGGACCGTGGAGGAAAAACTGTTTTTT,TRBJ1-4,-,-,TRBV7-9
CASSPGRTSYEQYF,TGCGCCAGCAGCCCGGGGCGCACCTCCTACGAGCAGTACTTC,TRBJ2-7,-,-,TRBV5-1
CASSHGTSGSSYNEQFF,TGTGCCAGCAGTCACGGGACTAGCGGGAGTTCCTACAATGAGCAGTTCTTC,TRBJ2-1,-,TRBD2,TRBV27
CASSREGVEQFF,TGTGCCAGCAGTCGAGAGGGGGTTGAGCAGTTCTTC,TRBJ2-1,-,-,TRBV13
CASSLFPSVETQYF,TGTGCCAGCAGCTTATTTCCCAGCGTAGAGACCCAGTACTTC,TRBJ2-5,-,-,TRBV7-9
CASNGPGTNTEAFF,TGCGCCAGCAACGGTCCGGGGACAAACACTGAAGCTTTCTTT,TRBJ1-1,-,-,TRBV5-1
CANQPPGLGSYEQYF,TGTGCCAACCAGCCGCCGGGACTAGGGTCCTACGAGCAGTACTTC,TRBJ2-7,-,TRBD2,TRBV2
CASSATRRQGSNQPQHF,TGTGCCAGCAGCGCTACCCGTCGGCAGGGGAGCAATCAGCCCCAGCATTTT,TRBJ1-5,-,-,TRBV9
CASSPAGLAGVTDTQYF,TGCGCCAGCAGCCCCGCGGGACTAGCGGGAGTCACAGATACGCAGTATTTT,TRBJ2-3,-,TRBD2,TRBV5-1